These 15 T cell receptor beta chains share one sample of origin, sequenced in a study of blood T cells in healthy people across ages. Next came a second PCR, run for about 7 to 12 cycles, which used a sample-barcoded 5' primer along with a J-beta primer mix. TCRdb re-derived calls from the 5' RACE reads in MiXCR, one entry per CDR3 protein. The sample holds about 570,000 distinct CDR3 sequences, about 26% seen once. Sequenced input: blood. The origin of the receptors is a woman in her 70s in good health.

The chain carries TRBV5-1 and TRBJ1-1; no reliable D call. This CDR3 spans 13 amino acids. Germline-derived CDR1 and CDR2 are SGHRS and YFSETQ. Trimming shortened V by 5 bases and J by 0 bases, and 8 bases separated the two germline ends. The DNA of the CDR3 is TGCGCCAGCAGAGAACATTTGAACACTGAAGCTTTCTTT. Translating it yields CASREHLNTEAFF.

In this sample, this clonotype turned up a few times. The CDR3: CASSPRYRREVTEAFF. CDR3 DNA sequence: TGTGCCAGCAGCCCCCGGTACCGGAGAGAAGTGACTGAAGCTTTCTTT. The chain uses TRBV7-8 and TRBJ1-1; no clear D gene. Germline V lookup: CDR1 SGHVS, CDR2 FQNEAQ. The V end lost 5 bases, the J end lost 5 bases, and 21 bases lay between the germline ends. The CDR3 totals 16 residues.

This sequence joins TRBV5-1 and TRBJ1-2; TRBD1 matches 8 bases. Germline CDR1 and CDR2: SGHRS and YFSETQ. V shed 5 bases, J shed 8 bases, and the junction held 11 bases outside the gene matches. This CDR3 has 14 amino acids. CDR3 sequence reads: CASRSGTGPGGYTF. For the CDR3, the DNA is TGCGCCAGCAGGTCCGGGACAGGCCCGGGGGGCTACACCTTC.

The genes are TRBV4-3 and TRBJ2-1; 11 nucleotides align to TRBD2. CDR1 is LGHNA, CDR2 YSLEER, per germline. Unmatched junction bases numbered 20, after V lost 4 bases and J lost 6 bases. CDR3 length equals 20 residues. CDR3 protein: CASSPRGVRDSGGVGNEQFF. DNA of the CDR3: TGCGCCAGCAGCCCAAGGGGTGTTCGGGATAGCGGGGGGGTTGGCAATGAGCAGTTCTTC.

The rearrangement joins TRBV7-9 to TRBJ2-7; D may be TRBD1 (6 bases). The V gene's germline CDR1 is SEHNR and CDR2 FQNEAQ (reference sequence). The CDR3 runs to 15 residues. V gave up 1 base and J gave up 6 bases, with 16 bases separating them. CDR3 in amino acids: CASSLEAGVSPEQYF. The CDR3 nucleotides are TGTGCCAGCAGCTTAGAGGCAGGGGTGTCTCCCGAGCAGTACTTC.

V and J are TRBV12-3 or TRBV12-4 and TRBJ1-2; D is unclear. Trimming cost V 3 bases and J 5 bases, with 13 bases left between them. The CDR3 runs to 14 residues. CDR3 DNA: TGTGCCAGCAGTTTTGGCAGAGATGCATATGGCTACACCTTC. Protein product: CASSFGRDAYGYTF.

This clonotype was detected only a few times. The chain combines TRBV4-2 with TRBJ2-7; the D call may be TRBD1 or TRBD2 (5 bases each). Germline CDR1 is LGHNA and CDR2 is YNFKEQ. The CDR3 sequence is 16 residues long. Trimming pared 0 bases from V and 3 bases from J, leaving 15 bases between. The CDR3 here is CASSQERSGPLYEQYF. The CDR3 DNA is TGTGCCAGCAGCCAAGAACGATCGGGACCCCTCTACGAGCAGTACTTC.

The chain couples TRBV4-3 to TRBJ2-5, with unresolved D. Between the trimmed V and J ends, which lost 2 bases and 5 bases, there was a span of 15 bases. This CDR3 is 15 amino acids long. From germline, CDR1 is LGHNA and CDR2 YSLEER. DNA for the CDR3: TGCGCCAGCAGCCAACTAGGAGTGGTCGGGGAGACCCAGTACTTC. Translation: CASSQLGVVGETQYF.

The V and J genes are TRBV4-3 and TRBJ1-6; no firm D call. Germline V gene sequence: CDR1 LGHNA, CDR2 YSLEER. V was cut by 1 base and J by 7 bases, with 14 bases left in between. There are 16 residues in the CDR3. The CDR3 loop is CASSQVYPVENSPLHF. CDR3 bases: TGCGCCAGCAGCCAAGTCTACCCCGTAGAAAATTCACCCCTCCACTTT.

The chain uses TRBV20-1 and TRBJ2-2; D not resolved. In germline, CDR1 is DFQATT, CDR2 SNEGSKA (reference sequence). CDR3 size: 13 residues. V was clipped by 7 bases and J by 7 bases, with 16 bases between them. The CDR3 sequence: CSVRTVWDGELFF. Written as DNA, the CDR3 is TGCAGTGTCAGAACTGTATGGGACGGGGAGCTGTTTTTT.

The chain combines TRBV7-6 with TRBJ2-3; 13 bases are shared with TRBD2. The CDR3 sequence is 17 residues long. CDR1 and CDR2 (germline): SGHVS, FNYEAQ. Trimming took 5 bases from V and 2 from J; bases not matched to a gene: 7. The CDR3 nucleotides read TGTGCCAGCAGCCTCCGGACTAGCGGGGGCATCACAGATACGCAGTATTTT. Its protein product is CASSLRTSGGITDTQYF.

The chain couples TRBV20-1 to TRBJ2-5; 8 bases are shared with TRBD1. The J call may be mistaken, given a closer DNA end match to TRBJ2-7. The CDR3 has 14 amino acids. Germline values: CDR1 DFQATT, CDR2 SNEGSKA (reference sequence). The CDR3: CSARHRTGYDEQYF. CDR3 DNA sequence: TGCAGTGCTAGACATAGGACAGGGTACGACGAGCAGTACTTC.

There are a few counts of this clonotype. This sequence joins TRBV5-1 and TRBJ1-1; 12 bases are a match to TRBD1. The CDR3 runs to 18 residues. Losses at the gene ends were 5 bases for V and 5 bases for J; bases not matched to a gene: 16. Germline lookup yields CDR1 SGHRS and CDR2 YFSETQ. The CDR3: CASRQTGTGGAGGTEAFF. The CDR3 coding sequence is TGCGCCAGCAGACAGACCGGGACAGGGGGCGCGGGAGGTACTGAAGCTTTCTTT.

The chain has TRBV5-1 and TRBJ1-2; TRBD1 agrees at 8 bases. Looked up from germline, CDR1 is SGHRS and CDR2 is YFSETQ. With 3 bases clipped from V and 7 bases from J, the junction kept 2 bases outside the gene matches. The length of the CDR3 is 12 residues. The CDR3 bases are TGCGCCAGCAGCTCAGGGGGCATTGGCTACACCTTC. Amino acid sequence: CASSSGGIGYTF.

The rearrangement uses TRBV7-2 and TRBJ2-5, with 10 bases aligning to TRBD1. The CDR3 totals 16 residues. Germline CDR1 reads SGHTA; CDR2 reads FQGNSA. J lost 0 bases, V lost 7 bases, and 8 bases had no gene match. The CDR3 sequence is CASNRQGASYQETQYF. CDR3 sequence (DNA): TGTGCCAGCAACCGACAGGGGGCTTCCTACCAAGAGACCCAGTACTTC.